The clone carrying this T cell receptor beta chain came up many times. Its antigen is still unknown. Construction of the TCR beta libraries employed iRepertoire HTBI primers in conjunction with Arm-PCR of CDR3 regions. Using its own MiXCR run on the multiplex PCR reads, TCRdb lists one record per CDR3 protein. The sample carries approximately 540,000 distinct CDR3 sequences, around 11% recorded once. Time point here: newly diagnosed GD, antithyroid drugs for less than 3 months. From PBMCs, RNA was extracted and then used to make the TCR library. This specimen comes from a study of regulatory T cells in long-lasting Graves disease. Study conclusions and caveats: Persistent Graves' patients showed less TCR diversity than newly diagnosed ones. Patients with persistent disease showed a bias toward TRBV28, TRBJ1-2 and TRBJ2-5.

V gave up 5 bases and J gave up 7 bases; unmatched junction bases: 4. The length of the CDR3 is 13 residues. The germline CDR1 and CDR2 sequences are SGHAT and FQNNGV. The same specimen was also included in a second study, on T cells in Graves' hyperthyroidism and ophthalmopathy. As reported in that work: Calling Graves' hyperthyroidism stable meant ophthalmopathy did not progress within 18 months.

The sequenced sample was peripheral blood mononuclear cells (PBMCs), obtained at new diagnosis, from a patient treated with antithyroid drugs. The rearrangement joins TRBV11-2 to TRBJ1-5; TRBD1 aligns across 8 bases. The clonotype originates from a woman in her thirties with Graves disease. The CDR3 sequence is CASSRDRLQPQHF. In nucleotides, the CDR3 is TGTGCCAGCAGCCGGGACAGGCTACAGCCCCAGCATTTT.